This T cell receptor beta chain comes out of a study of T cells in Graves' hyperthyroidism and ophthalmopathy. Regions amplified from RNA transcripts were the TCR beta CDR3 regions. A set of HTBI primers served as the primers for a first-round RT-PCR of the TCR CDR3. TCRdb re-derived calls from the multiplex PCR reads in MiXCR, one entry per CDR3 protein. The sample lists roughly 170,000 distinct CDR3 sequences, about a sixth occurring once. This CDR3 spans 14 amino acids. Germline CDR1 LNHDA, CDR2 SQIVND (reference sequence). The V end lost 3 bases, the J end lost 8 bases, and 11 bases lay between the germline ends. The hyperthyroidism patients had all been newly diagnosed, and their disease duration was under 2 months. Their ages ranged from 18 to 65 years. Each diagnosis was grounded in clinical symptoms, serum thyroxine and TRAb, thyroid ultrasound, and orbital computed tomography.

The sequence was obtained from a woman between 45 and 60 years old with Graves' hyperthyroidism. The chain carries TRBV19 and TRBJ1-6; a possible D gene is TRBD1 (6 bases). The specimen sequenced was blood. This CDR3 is CASSIRGMDSPLHF. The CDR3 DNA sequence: TGTGCCAGTAGTATCAGGGGTATGGATTCACCCCTCCACTTT.